The clone carrying this T cell receptor beta chain was counted many times. Its antigen is currently unknown. Priming with a constant-region primer yielded TCR beta cDNA from about 540 ng total RNA. ARM-PCR, slightly modified, supplied the TCR beta libraries through three nested multiplex PCR rounds. Use of TRBV1-TRBV30 forward primers with a C-beta reverse primer characterized the first two PCR rounds, which lasted roughly 9 cycles each. One entry per CDR3 protein results from TCRdb running MiXCR on the multiplex PCR reads. The data contain around 190,000 distinct CDR3 sequences, about 85% of them singletons. The data originate from a study of tumor-infiltrating lymphocytes in primary liver carcinoma. Study outcomes and limitations: All five tumor regions shared only about 8-25% of top clones. Whereas tumor region pairs overlapped more, tumor-adjacent and tumor-blood pairs overlapped less.

Bulk tissue was left unsorted, and RNA and DNA were co-extracted from roughly 20-30 mg of it. Looked up from germline, CDR1 is KGHDR and CDR2 is SFDVKD. J gave up 4 bases and V 4 bases, and 9 bases lay outside the gene matches. The CDR3 spans 16 residues. The sequencing sample was made of tumor tissue from primary liver carcinoma. The chain couples TRBV24-1 to TRBJ2-5, with 9 nucleotides matching TRBD1. This sequence originates from a man between 35 and 55 years old with primary liver carcinoma and hepatitis B virus infection. The CDR3 sequence: CATSDPTGTGRETQYF. The CDR3 DNA is TGTGCCACCAGTGACCCGACCGGGACAGGGAGAGAGACCCAGTACTTC.